The 8 T cell receptor beta chains listed next were all sequenced from one sample in a study of blood T cell repertoires in COVID-19 (dated by TCRdb to the early 2020s). The library came from the immunoSEQ multiplex PCR assay. As stored in TCRdb, this immuneACCESS dataset retains in-frame rearrangements with V and J assigned. A fraction of the clones does not appear; measured against another copy, unresolved V genes explain less than half of the discrepancy, and the remainder lacks a known reason. For this sample the table gives about 200,000 clones, of which around nine tenths were detected only once. About 6.3% of the sample is in the top ten clones. The sequenced material came from peripheral blood. All receptors come from a man aged 60 to 75 who had recovered from COVID-19.

This clone was counted once. The J gene is TRBJ2-5, the V gene TRBV6-5, with TRBD2 matching 9 bases. The CDR3 consists of 15 residues. The V segment lost 6 bases and the J segment 2 bases; nucleotides outside the gene matches: 7. Per the germline V gene, CDR1 is MNHEY and CDR2 is SVGAGI. CDR3 residues: CASSLAGPPQETQYF. The CDR3 DNA follows: TGTGCCAGCAGCCTAGCGGGGCCACCTCAAGAGACCCAGTACTTC.

V usage is TRBV4-2 and J usage is TRBJ2-1; D is possibly TRBD1 (6 bases). The CDR3 spans 15 residues. Trimming cost V 1 base and J 3 bases, with 10 bases left between them. Germline values: CDR1 LGHNA, CDR2 YNFKEQ. CDR3 DNA sequence: TGTGCCAGCAGCCAAGTAAGGACAGACTACAATGAGCAGTTCTTC. Its translation is CASSQVRTDYNEQFF.

This chain connects TRBV7-2 to TRBJ2-4; D might be TRBD2 (6 bases). Germline-derived CDR1 and CDR2 are SGHTA and FQGNSA. V lost 3 bases, J lost 7 bases, and 7 bases lay in between. The CDR3 has 12 residues. The CDR3 reads CASSLAGNIQYF. CDR3 DNA: TGTGCCAGCAGCTTGGCGGGGAACATTCAGTACTTC. The variable domain in full, with the rest retrieved from reference TRBV7-2 and TRBJ2-4, is GAGVSQSPSNKVTEKGKDVELRCDPISGHTALYWYRQSLGQGLEFLIYFQGNSAPDKSGLPSDRFSAERTGGSVSTLTIQRTQQEDSAVYLCASSLAGNIQYFGAGTRLSVL.

J is TRBJ2-2 and V is TRBV6-6; 8 bases match TRBD1. The germline V gene encodes CDR1 MNHNY and CDR2 SVGAGI (reference sequence). The CDR3 consists of 16 residues. The V gene end was trimmed by 5 bases and the J gene end by 5 bases; junction bases not matched to a gene: 10. CDR3 sequence reads: CASSNRGARGTGELFF. CDR3 in DNA: TGTGCCAGCAGTAACAGGGGGGCCAGGGGAACCGGGGAGCTGTTTTTT.

This clone was counted between two and nine times. The chain joins TRBV7-8 to TRBJ2-7; no clear D. The CDR3 spans 12 residues. V lost 2 bases to trimming and J lost 1 base, with 3 bases between them. In germline, CDR1 is SGHVS, CDR2 FQNEAQ. CDR3 DNA: TGTGCCAGCAGCTTACGGTCCTACGAGCAGTACTTC. It encodes CASSLRSYEQYF.

This chain joins TRBV3-1 (or the pseudogene TRBV3-2) and TRBJ2-2; D is undetermined. Germline V gives CDR1 LGHDT, CDR2 YNNKEL (reference sequence). Trimming removed 0 bases from V and 13 bases from J, with 9 bases in between. This CDR3 spans 12 amino acids. The CDR3 sequence is CASSQDRGVLFF. In DNA, the CDR3 is TGTGCCAGCAGCCAAGATCGAGGCGTGCTGTTTTTT.

The chain employs TRBV18 and TRBJ1-2; TRBD1 agrees at 7 bases. The V gene end was trimmed by 0 bases and the J gene end by 3 bases; junction bases not matched to a gene: 4. The CDR3 totals 15 residues. Germline loops: CDR1 KGHSH, CDR2 LQKENI. The CDR3 loop reads CASSPPSRGDYGYTF. CDR3 DNA sequence: TGTGCCAGCTCACCACCGAGCAGGGGGGACTATGGCTACACCTTC.

The genes are TRBV7-8 and TRBJ1-2, with D tentatively TRBD1 (5 bases). Germline lookup yields CDR1 SGHVS and CDR2 FQNEAQ. This CDR3 spans 15 amino acids. Trimming stripped 1 base from V and 8 bases from J, with 17 bases between. As DNA, the CDR3 is TGTGCCAGCAGCTTAGTTGGCGGCGGGGCTGGAGGCTACACCTTC. Translated: CASSLVGGGAGGYTF.